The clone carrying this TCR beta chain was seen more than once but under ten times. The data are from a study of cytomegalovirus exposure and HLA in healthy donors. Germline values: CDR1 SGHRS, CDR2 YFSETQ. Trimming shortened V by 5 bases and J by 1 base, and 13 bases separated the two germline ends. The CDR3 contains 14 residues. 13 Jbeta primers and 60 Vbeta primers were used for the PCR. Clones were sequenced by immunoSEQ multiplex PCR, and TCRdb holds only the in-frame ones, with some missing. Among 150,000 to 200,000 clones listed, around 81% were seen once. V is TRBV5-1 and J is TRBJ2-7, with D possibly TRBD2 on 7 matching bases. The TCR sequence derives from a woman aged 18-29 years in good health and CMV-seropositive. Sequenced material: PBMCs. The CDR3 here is CASRRGAESYEQYF. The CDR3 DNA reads TGCGCCAGCAGACGGGGGGCGGAGTCCTACGAGCAGTACTTC. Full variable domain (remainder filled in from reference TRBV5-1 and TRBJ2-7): KAGVTQTPRYLIKTRGQQVTLSCSPISGHRSVSWYQQTPGQGLQFLFEYFSETQRNKGNFPGRFSGRQFSNSRSEMNVSTLELGDSALYLCASRRGAESYEQYFGPGTRLTVT.